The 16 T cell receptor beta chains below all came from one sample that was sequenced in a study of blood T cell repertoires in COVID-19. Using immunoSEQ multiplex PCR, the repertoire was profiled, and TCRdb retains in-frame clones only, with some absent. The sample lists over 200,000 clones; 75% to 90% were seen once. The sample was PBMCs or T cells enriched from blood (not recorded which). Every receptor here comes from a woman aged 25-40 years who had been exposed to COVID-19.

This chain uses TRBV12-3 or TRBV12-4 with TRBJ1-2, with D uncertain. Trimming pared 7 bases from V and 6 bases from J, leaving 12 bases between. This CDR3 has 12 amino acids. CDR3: CASMNGVDGYTF. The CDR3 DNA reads TGTGCCAGCATGAACGGGGTGGATGGCTACACCTTC.

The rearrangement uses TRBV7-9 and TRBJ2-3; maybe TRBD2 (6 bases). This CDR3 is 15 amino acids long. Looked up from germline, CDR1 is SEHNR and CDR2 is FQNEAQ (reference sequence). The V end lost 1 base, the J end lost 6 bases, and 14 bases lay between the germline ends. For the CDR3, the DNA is TGTGCCAGCAGCTTAGACCCGGGGAGGATGGATACGCAGTATTTT. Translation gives CASSLDPGRMDTQYF.

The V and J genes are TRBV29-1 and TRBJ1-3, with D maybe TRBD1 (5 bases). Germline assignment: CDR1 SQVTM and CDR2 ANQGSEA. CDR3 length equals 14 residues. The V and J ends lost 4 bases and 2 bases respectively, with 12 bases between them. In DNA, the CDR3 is TGCAGCGTTGTGTCGGCCAGGGCTGGAAACACCATATATTTT. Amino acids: CSVVSARAGNTIYF.

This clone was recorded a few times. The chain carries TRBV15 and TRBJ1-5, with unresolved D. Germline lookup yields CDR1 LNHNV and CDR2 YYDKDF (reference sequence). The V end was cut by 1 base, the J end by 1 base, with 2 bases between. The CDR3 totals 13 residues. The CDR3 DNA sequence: TGTGCCACCAGCAGAGCGAGCAATCAGCCCCAGCATTTT. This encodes CATSRASNQPQHF.

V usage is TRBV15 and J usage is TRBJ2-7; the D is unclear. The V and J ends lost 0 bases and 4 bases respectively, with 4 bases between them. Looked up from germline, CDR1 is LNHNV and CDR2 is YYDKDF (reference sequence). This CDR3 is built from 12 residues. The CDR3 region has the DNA TGTGCCACCAGCAGAGACAGTTACGAGCAGTACTTC. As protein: CATSRDSYEQYF.

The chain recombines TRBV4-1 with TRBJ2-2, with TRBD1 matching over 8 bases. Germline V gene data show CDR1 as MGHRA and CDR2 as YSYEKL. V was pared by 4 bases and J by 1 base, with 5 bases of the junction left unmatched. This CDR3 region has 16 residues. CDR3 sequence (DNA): TGCGCCAGCAGCCGGACCGGGACAGGGAACACCGGGGAGCTGTTTTTT. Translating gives CASSRTGTGNTGELFF.

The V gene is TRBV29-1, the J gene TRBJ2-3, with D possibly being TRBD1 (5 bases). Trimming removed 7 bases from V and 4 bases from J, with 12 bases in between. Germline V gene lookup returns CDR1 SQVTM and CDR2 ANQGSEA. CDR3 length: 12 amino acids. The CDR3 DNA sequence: TGCAGCGACCGTGGACAATCAGATACGCAGTATTTT. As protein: CSDRGQSDTQYF.

The DNA for the CDR3 is TGCAGCGTTGGGCTTGACAGAGTCGGGAACACTGAAGCTTTCTTT. Translating gives CSVGLDRVGNTEAFF. The chain is built from TRBV29-1 and TRBJ1-1; D possibly corresponds to TRBD1 (5 bases). This CDR3 contains 15 residues. V gave up 4 bases and J gave up 1 base, with 16 bases separating them. Germline V gives CDR1 SQVTM, CDR2 ANQGSEA.

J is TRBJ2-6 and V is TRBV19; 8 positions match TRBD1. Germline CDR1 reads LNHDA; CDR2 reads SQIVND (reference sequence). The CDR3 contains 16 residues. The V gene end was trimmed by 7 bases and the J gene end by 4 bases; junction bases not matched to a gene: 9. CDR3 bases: TGTGCCAGTACCCAACGGACAGGGATCGGGGCCAACGTCCTGACTTTC. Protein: CASTQRTGIGANVLTF.

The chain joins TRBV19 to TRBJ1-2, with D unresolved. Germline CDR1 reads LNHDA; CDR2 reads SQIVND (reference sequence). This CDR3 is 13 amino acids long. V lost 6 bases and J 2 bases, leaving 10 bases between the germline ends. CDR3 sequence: CASSPGFNYGYTF. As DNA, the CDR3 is TGTGCCAGTAGCCCCGGGTTCAACTATGGCTACACCTTC.

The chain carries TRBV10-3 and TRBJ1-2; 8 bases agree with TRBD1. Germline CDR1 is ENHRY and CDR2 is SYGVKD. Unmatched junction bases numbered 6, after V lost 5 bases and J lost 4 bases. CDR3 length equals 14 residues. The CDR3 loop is CAISPGGASYGYTF. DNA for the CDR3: TGTGCCATCAGTCCAGGGGGCGCGAGCTATGGCTACACCTTC.

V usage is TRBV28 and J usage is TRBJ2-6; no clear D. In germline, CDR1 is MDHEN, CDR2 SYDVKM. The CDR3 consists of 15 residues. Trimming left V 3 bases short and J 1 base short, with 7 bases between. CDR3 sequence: CASSFPLSGANVLTF. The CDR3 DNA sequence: TGTGCCAGCAGTTTTCCCTTATCTGGGGCCAACGTCCTGACTTTC.

The CDR3 DNA sequence: TGTGCCAGCAGCTACAGGACACTGAACACTGAAGCTTTCTTT. It codes for CASSYRTLNTEAFF. This chain joins TRBV5-4 and TRBJ1-1, with D possibly TRBD1 on 5 matching bases. V was trimmed by 3 bases and J by 0 bases, leaving 9 bases between them. This CDR3 contains 14 residues. Germline assignment: CDR1 SGHNT and CDR2 YYREEE (reference sequence).

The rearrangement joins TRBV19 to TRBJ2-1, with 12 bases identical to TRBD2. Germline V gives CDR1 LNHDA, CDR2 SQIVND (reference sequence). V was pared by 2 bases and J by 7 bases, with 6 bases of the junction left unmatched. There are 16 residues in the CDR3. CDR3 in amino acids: CASSIRGLAGENEQFF. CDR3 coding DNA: TGTGCCAGTAGTATAAGGGGACTAGCGGGTGAAAATGAGCAGTTCTTC. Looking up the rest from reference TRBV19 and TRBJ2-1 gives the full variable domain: DGGITQSPKYLFRKEGQNVTLSCEQNLNHDAMYWYRQDPGQGLRLIYYSQIVNDFQKGDIAEGYSVSREKKESFPLTVTSAQKNPTAFYLCASSIRGLAGENEQFFGPGTRLTVL.

In DNA, the CDR3 is TGTGCCATCAGTTCCGGGGACTATGGCTACACCTTC. Translating gives CAISSGDYGYTF. The rearrangement links TRBV10-3 to TRBJ1-2; D not resolved. Germline lookup yields CDR1 ENHRY and CDR2 SYGVKD. V lost 5 bases and J lost 3, with 7 bases in between. This CDR3 is 12 amino acids long.

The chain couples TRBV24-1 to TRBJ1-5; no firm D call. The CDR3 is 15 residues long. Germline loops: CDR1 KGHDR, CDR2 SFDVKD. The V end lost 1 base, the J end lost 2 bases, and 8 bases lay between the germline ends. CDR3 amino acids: CATSDFSAGNQPQHF. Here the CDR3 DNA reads TGTGCCACCAGTGATTTTTCAGCGGGCAATCAGCCCCAGCATTTT.